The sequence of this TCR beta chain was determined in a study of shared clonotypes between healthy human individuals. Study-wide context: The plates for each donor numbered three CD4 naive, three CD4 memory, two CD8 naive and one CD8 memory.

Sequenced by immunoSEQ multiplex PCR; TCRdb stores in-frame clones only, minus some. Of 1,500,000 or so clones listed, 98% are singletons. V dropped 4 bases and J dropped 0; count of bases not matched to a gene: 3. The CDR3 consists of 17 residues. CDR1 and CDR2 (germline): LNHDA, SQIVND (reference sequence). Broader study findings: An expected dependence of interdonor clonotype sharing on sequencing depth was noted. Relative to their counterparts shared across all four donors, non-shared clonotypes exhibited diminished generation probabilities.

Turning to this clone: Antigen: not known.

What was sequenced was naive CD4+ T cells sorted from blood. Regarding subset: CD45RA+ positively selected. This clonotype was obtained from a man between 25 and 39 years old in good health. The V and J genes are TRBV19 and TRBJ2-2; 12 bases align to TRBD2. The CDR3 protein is CASSRTSGIANTGELFF. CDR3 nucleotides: TGTGCCAGTAGTAGGACTAGCGGGATCGCGAACACCGGGGAGCTGTTTTTT.